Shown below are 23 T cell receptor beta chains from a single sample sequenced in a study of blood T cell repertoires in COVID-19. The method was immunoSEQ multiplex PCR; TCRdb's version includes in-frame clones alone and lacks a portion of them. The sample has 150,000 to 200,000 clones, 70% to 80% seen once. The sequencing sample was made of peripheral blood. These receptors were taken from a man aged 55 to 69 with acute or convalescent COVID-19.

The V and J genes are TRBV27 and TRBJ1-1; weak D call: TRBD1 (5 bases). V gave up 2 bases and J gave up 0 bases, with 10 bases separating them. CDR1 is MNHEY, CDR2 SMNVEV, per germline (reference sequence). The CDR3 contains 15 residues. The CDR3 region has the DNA TGTGCCAGCAGTTTACGTGGGGCAGTGAACACTGAAGCTTTCTTT. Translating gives CASSLRGAVNTEAFF.

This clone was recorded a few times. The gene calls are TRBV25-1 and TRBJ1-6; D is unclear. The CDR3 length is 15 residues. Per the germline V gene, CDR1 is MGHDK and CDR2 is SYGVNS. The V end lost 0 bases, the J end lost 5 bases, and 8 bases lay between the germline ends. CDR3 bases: TGTGCCAGCAGTGAATATATCGGGGATAATTCACCCCTCCACTTT. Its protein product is CASSEYIGDNSPLHF.

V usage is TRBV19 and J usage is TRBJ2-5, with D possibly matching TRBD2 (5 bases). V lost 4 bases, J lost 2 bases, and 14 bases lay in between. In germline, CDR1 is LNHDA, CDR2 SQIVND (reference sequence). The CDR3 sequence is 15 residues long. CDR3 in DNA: TGTGCCAGTAGTACGCTCCTAGCAAGGCAAGAGACCCAGTACTTC. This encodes CASSTLLARQETQYF.

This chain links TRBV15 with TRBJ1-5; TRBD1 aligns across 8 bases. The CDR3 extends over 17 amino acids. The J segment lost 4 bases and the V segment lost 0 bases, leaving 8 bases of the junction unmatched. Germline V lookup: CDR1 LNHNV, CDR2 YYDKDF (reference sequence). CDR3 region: CATSRDPQGATNQPQHF. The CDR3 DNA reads TGTGCCACCAGCAGAGATCCCCAGGGGGCAACTAATCAGCCCCAGCATTTT.

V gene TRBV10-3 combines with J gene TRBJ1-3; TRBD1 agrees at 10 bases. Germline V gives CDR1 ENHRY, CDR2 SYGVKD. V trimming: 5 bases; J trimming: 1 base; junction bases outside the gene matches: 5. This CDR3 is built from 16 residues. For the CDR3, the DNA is TGTGCCATCAGTAGGGACAGGGGAACTTCTGGAAACACCATATATTTT. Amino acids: CAISRDRGTSGNTIYF.

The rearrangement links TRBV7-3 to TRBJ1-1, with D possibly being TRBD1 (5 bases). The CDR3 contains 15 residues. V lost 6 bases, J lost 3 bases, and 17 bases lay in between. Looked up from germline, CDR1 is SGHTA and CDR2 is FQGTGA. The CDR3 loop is CASSPVSIGDTEAFF. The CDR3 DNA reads TGTGCCAGCAGTCCCGTCTCGATAGGGGACACTGAAGCTTTCTTT.

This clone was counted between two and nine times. DNA for the CDR3: TGCGCCAGCAGTCTTGGAGGGTGGCCAAAGGTTGAGCAGTTCTTC. Protein sequence: CASSLGGWPKVEQFF. V gene TRBV4-1 combines with J gene TRBJ2-1, with D perhaps matching TRBD2 (6 bases). Trimming took off 6 bases at V and 9 bases at J, with 21 bases between the two ends. This CDR3 has 15 amino acids. Germline-derived CDR1 and CDR2 are MGHRA and YSYEKL.

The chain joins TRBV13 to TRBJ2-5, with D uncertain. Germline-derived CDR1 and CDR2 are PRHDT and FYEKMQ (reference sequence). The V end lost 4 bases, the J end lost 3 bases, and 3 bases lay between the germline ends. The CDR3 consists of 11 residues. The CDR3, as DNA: TGTGCCAGCAGCTCTGAAGAGACCCAGTACTTC. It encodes CASSSEETQYF.

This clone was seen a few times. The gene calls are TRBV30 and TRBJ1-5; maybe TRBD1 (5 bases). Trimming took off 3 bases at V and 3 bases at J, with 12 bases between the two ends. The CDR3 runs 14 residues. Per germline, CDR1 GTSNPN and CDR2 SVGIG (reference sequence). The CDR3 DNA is TGTGCCTGGAGACGGGACTCCCCCAATCAGCCCCAGCATTTT. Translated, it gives CAWRRDSPNQPQHF.

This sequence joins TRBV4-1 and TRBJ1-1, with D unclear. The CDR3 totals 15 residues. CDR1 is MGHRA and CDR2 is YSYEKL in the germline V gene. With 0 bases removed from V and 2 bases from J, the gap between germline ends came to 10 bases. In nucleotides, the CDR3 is TGCGCCAGCAGCCAAGAAGACACCTCAAACACTGAAGCTTTCTTT. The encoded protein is CASSQEDTSNTEAFF.

CDR3 in DNA: TGTGCCACCCGGGGTTTATATGGCTACACCTTC. This encodes CATRGLYGYTF. The chain combines TRBV12-3 or TRBV12-4 with TRBJ1-2; D remains unclear. V gave up 10 bases and J gave up 5 bases, with 11 bases separating them. This CDR3 has 11 residues.

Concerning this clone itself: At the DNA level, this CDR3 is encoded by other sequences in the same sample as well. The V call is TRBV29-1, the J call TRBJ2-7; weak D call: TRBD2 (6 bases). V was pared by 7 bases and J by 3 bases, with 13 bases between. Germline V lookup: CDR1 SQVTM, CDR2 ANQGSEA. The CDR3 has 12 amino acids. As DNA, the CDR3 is TGCAGCGCCGGAACGGGAGACTACGAGCAGTACTTC. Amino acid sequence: CSAGTGDYEQYF.

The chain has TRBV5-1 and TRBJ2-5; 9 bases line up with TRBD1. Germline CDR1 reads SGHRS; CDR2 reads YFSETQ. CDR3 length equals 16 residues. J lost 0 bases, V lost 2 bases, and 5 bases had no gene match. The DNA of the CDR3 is TGCGCCAGCAGCTTAGGACAGGGGCCGTACCAAGAGACCCAGTACTTC. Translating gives CASSLGQGPYQETQYF.

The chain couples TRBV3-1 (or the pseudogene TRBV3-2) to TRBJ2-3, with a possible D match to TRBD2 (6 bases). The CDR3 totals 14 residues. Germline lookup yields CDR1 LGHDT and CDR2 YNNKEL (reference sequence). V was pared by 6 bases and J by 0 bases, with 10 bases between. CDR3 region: CASRAGTSTDTQYF. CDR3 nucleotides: TGTGCCAGCAGGGCCGGGACTAGCACAGATACGCAGTATTTT.

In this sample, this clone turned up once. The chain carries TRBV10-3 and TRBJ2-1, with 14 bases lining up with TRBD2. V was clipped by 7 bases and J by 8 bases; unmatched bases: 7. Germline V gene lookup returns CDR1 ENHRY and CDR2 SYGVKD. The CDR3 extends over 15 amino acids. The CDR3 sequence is CAIKGLAGGVDEQFF. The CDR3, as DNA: TGTGCCATCAAAGGACTAGCGGGGGGAGTTGATGAGCAGTTCTTC.

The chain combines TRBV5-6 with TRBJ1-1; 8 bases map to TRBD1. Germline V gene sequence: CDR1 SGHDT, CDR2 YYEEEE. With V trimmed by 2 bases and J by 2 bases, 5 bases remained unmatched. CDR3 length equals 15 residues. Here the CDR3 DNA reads TGTGCCAGCAGCTTATGGGACAGGATTAACACTGAAGCTTTCTTT. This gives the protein CASSLWDRINTEAFF.

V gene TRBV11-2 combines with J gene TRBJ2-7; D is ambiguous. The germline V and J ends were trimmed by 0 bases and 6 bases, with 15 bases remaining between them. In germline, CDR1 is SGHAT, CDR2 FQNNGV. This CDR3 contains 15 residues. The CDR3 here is CASSLDFGRTFEQYF. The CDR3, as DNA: TGTGCCAGCAGCTTAGATTTTGGTAGAACCTTCGAGCAGTACTTC.

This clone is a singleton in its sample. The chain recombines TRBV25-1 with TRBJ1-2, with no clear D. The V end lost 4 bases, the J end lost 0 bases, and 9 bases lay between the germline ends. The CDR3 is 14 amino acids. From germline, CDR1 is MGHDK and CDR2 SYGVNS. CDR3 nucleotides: TGTGCCAGCAGTGGAGGGCTAGCTAACTATGGCTACACCTTC. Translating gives CASSGGLANYGYTF.

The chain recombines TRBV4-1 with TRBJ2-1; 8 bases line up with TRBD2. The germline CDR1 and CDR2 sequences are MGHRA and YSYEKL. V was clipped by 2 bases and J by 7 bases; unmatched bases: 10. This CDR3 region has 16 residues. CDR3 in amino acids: CASSQRGGLEGNEQFF. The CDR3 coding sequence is TGCGCCAGCAGCCAAAGGGGGGGACTAGAAGGGAATGAGCAGTTCTTC.

Written as DNA, the CDR3 is TGTGCCAGCAGCCAAGATGCCGGGATCACACACACGAACACTGAAGCTTTCTTT. Translated: CASSQDAGITHTNTEAFF. The gene calls are TRBV3-1 (or the pseudogene TRBV3-2) and TRBJ1-1; no firm D call. The V gene lost 0 bases and the J gene lost 1 base, with 18 bases spanning the gap. The CDR3 is 18 residues long. CDR1 and CDR2 (germline): LGHDT, YNNKEL (reference sequence).

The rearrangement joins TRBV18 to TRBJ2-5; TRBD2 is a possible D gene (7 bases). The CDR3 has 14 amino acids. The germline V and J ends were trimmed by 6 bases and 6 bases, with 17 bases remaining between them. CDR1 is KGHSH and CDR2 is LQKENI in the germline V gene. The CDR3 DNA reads TGTGCCAGCTCGCAGGCGGGGGCGGACAAGACCCAGTACTTC. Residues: CASSQAGADKTQYF. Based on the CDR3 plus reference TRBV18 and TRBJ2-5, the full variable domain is NAGVMQNPRHLVRRRGQEARLRCSPMKGHSHVYWYRQLPEEGLKFMVYLQKENIIDESGMPKERFSAEFPKEGPSILRIQQVVRGDSAAYFCASSQAGADKTQYFGPGTRLLVL.

The CDR3 spells CASGDLASYEQYF. The CDR3 coding sequence is TGTGCCAGCGGAGACTTGGCCTCCTACGAGCAGTACTTC. The V and J genes are TRBV6-5 and TRBJ2-7, with D unclear. The CDR3 has 13 residues. V was pared by 8 bases and J by 0 bases, with 11 bases between. Germline V lookup: CDR1 MNHEY, CDR2 SVGAGI.

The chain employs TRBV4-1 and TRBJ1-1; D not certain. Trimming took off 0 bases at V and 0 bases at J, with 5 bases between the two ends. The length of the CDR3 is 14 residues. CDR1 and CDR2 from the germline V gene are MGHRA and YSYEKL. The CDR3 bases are TGCGCCAGCAGCCAAGAGCGGTTGAACACTGAAGCTTTCTTT. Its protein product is CASSQERLNTEAFF.